The source of this T cell receptor (beta chain) is a study of cytomegalovirus exposure and HLA in healthy donors. Overall study results and limits: Later genetic work tied a missense DCLRE1C variant to beta-chain V and J trimming.

Primers for the PCR totalled 60 Vbeta and 13 Jbeta. Clones were read by immunoSEQ multiplex PCR, and TCRdb kept only the in-frame ones, dropping some. The sample lists 80,000 to 100,000 clones; around 72% were seen once. A word on this clone: The antigen is unknown.

V lost 2 bases to trimming and J lost 3 bases, with 15 bases between them. The CDR3 is 16 amino acids. Germline V lookup: CDR1 MNHEY, CDR2 SVGAGI. The chain carries TRBV6-5 and TRBJ2-3, with unresolved D. The receptor comes from a man aged 40-50 years in good health and CMV-seronegative. The material sequenced was PBMCs. The CDR3 DNA follows: TGTGCCAGCAGTTACCAGGCCCCCCTTAGGACAGATACGCAGTATTTT. Translating it yields CASSYQAPLRTDTQYF.